One sample yielded the 23 T cell receptor beta chains listed below, sequenced in a study of T cells in Graves' hyperthyroidism and ophthalmopathy. The investigators amplified TCR beta CDR3 regions from RNA transcripts. The TCR CDR3 was amplified in a first-round RT-PCR using the HTBI primer set. TCRdb re-derived calls from the multiplex PCR reads in MiXCR, one entry per CDR3 protein. The top ten hold approximately 10% of the sample, which has 350,000 to 450,000 distinct CDR3 sequences, approximately 14% seen once. The specimen was blood. The receptor set was obtained from a woman aged 55-70 years with Graves' hyperthyroidism.

This clonotype was detected many times. V and J are TRBV5-6 and TRBJ1-2, with 7 bases that match TRBD1. CDR3 length: 13 residues. The ends lost 3 bases at V and 2 bases at J; junction bases unmatched: 1. Germline V CDR1 and CDR2: SGHDT, YYEEEE. The CDR3 loop reads CASSSQGNYGYTF. The DNA of the CDR3 is TGTGCCAGCAGCTCACAGGGGAACTATGGCTACACCTTC. Supplemented by reference TRBV5-6 and TRBJ1-2, the full variable domain reads DAGVTQSPTHLIKTRGQQVTLRCSPKSGHDTVSWYQQALGQGPQFIFQYYEEEERQRGNFPDRFSGHQFPNYSSELNVNALLLGDSALYLCASSSQGNYGYTFGSGTRLTVV.

There are many counts of this clonotype. The gene calls are TRBV6-1 and TRBJ1-1; D is possibly TRBD1 (5 bases). The CDR3 spans 15 residues. In germline, CDR1 is MNHNS, CDR2 SASEGT. The V end was cut by 6 bases, the J end by 11 bases, with 25 bases between. The CDR3 loop is CASSGVSDRAGGAFF. The CDR3 DNA reads as TGTGCCAGCAGCGGGGTCTCAGACAGAGCCGGGGGTGCTTTCTTT.

This clonotype was counted between two and nine times. The rearrangement joins TRBV30 to TRBJ1-6, with D perhaps matching TRBD1 (5 bases). Germline V gene lookup returns CDR1 GTSNPN and CDR2 SVGIG (reference sequence). Trimming removed 5 bases from V and 5 bases from J, with 19 bases in between. The CDR3 has 16 residues. The CDR3, as DNA: TGTGCCTGGCCGGTGGGGGAGACAATGGATAATTCACCCCTCCACTTT. This codes for CAWPVGETMDNSPLHF. Drawing the rest from reference TRBV30 and TRBJ1-6, the complete variable domain is SQTIHQWPATLVQPVGSPLSLECTVEGTSNPNLYWYRQAAGRGLQLLFYSVGIGQISSEVPQNLSASRPQDRQFILSSKKLLLSDSGFYLCAWPVGETMDNSPLHFGNGTRLTVT.

This clonotype was seen a few times. In DNA form, the CDR3 reads TGTGCCAGCAGGACCTGGGAGGGAGAGACCCAGTACTTC. Amino acids: CASRTWEGETQYF. The chain links TRBV7-9 to TRBJ2-5; 7 bases fit TRBD2. The CDR3 length is 13 residues. The trim removed 6 bases at V and 4 bases at J, leaving 5 bases unmatched. Germline V gene sequence: CDR1 SEHNR, CDR2 FQNEAQ (reference sequence). The variable domain in full, with the rest retrieved from reference TRBV7-9 and TRBJ2-5, is DTGVSQNPRHKITKRGQNVTFRCDPISEHNRLYWYRQTLGQGPEFLTYFQNEAQLEKSRLLSDRFSAERPKGSFSTLEIQRTEQGDSAMYLCASRTWEGETQYFGPGTRLLVL.

This clonotype was seen ten or more times. V usage is TRBV5-1 and J usage is TRBJ1-2; D is perhaps TRBD1 (6 bases). CDR1 SGHRS and CDR2 YFSETQ come from the germline V gene. The CDR3 runs 13 residues. V lost 3 bases, J lost 10 bases, and 16 bases lay in between. CDR3 DNA sequence: TGCGCCAGCAGCTCACAGGGAAATACGTTCTACACCTTC. It is translated as CASSSQGNTFYTF.

This clonotype has ten or more counts. V gene TRBV20-1 combines with J gene TRBJ2-1; 8 nucleotides agree with TRBD2. There are 11 residues in the CDR3. J lost 9 bases, V lost 6 bases, and 4 bases had no gene match. Per the germline V gene, CDR1 is DFQATT and CDR2 is SNEGSKA (reference sequence). The CDR3 loop is CSAPLAGEQFF. Written as DNA, the CDR3 is TGCAGTGCACCCCTAGCGGGTGAGCAGTTCTTC.

This clonotype was observed at least ten times. The chain couples TRBV11-2 to TRBJ2-3; the match to TRBD2 covers 13 bases. The junction had 8 bases not matched to a gene; V was cut back by 5 bases and J by 6 bases. This CDR3 spans 16 amino acids. The germline CDR1 and CDR2 sequences are SGHAT and FQNNGV. The CDR3 here is CASSPGLAGVGDTQYF. In DNA, the CDR3 is TGTGCCAGCAGCCCCGGACTAGCGGGAGTGGGGGATACGCAGTATTTT.

The V gene is TRBV6-1, the J gene TRBJ2-6; no firm D call. The CDR3 loop spans 15 amino acids. Germline CDR1 is MNHNS and CDR2 is SASEGT. The V end was cut by 5 bases, the J end by 0 bases, with 8 bases between. The CDR3 nucleotides read TGTGCCAGCAGTCGGACGCTCTCTGGGGCCAACGTCCTGACTTTC. It is translated as CASSRTLSGANVLTF.

The sample holds a few counts of this clonotype. This chain joins TRBV18 and TRBJ2-7; D may be TRBD1 (5 bases). This CDR3 region has 14 residues. The V gene lost 6 bases and the J gene lost 4 bases, with 16 bases spanning the gap. CDR1 and CDR2 from the germline V gene are KGHSH and LQKENI. CDR3 nucleotide sequence: TGTGCCAGCTCCACCTATCAGGGCTTTTACGAGCAGTACTTC. Encoded protein: CASSTYQGFYEQYF.

This clonotype was recorded a few times. The chain carries TRBV7-2 and TRBJ1-5, with D uncertain. Trimming pared 0 bases from V and 1 base from J, leaving 10 bases between. Germline-derived CDR1 and CDR2 are SGHTA and FQGNSA. The CDR3 extends over 16 amino acids. The CDR3 here is CASSLARDLSNQPQHF. CDR3 nucleotides: TGTGCCAGCAGCTTAGCCCGGGATCTCAGCAATCAGCCCCAGCATTTT.

V and J are TRBV20-1 and TRBJ1-2; tentative D call: TRBD1 (5 bases). CDR3 length equals 14 residues. CDR1 is DFQATT, CDR2 SNEGSKA, per germline (reference sequence). V was shortened by 4 bases and J by 7 bases, with 19 bases between the two germline ends. CDR3 nucleotides: TGCAGTGCTAATCCACCGGGACGGTCAATTGGCTACACCTTC. Amino acids: CSANPPGRSIGYTF.

This clonotype was seen repeatedly, ten times or more. The genes are TRBV5-1 and TRBJ2-1, with a tentative D call TRBD2 (6 bases). V lost 4 bases to trimming and J lost 5 bases, with 22 bases between them. The CDR3 spans 17 residues. The germline gives CDR1 SGHRS, CDR2 YFSETQ. The chain's CDR3 is CASSESLSGLRHNEQFF. The CDR3 coding sequence is TGCGCCAGCAGCGAAAGTCTTAGCGGTTTAAGACACAATGAGCAGTTCTTC.

The chain links TRBV11-2 to TRBJ2-1; D call uncertain. Germline values: CDR1 SGHAT, CDR2 FQNNGV. V was pared by 5 bases and J by 9 bases, with 14 bases between. The CDR3 totals 13 residues. CDR3 region: CASSQIVGREQFF. Here the CDR3 DNA reads TGTGCCAGCAGCCAAATTGTGGGTCGTGAGCAGTTCTTC.

The rearrangement uses TRBV10-3 and TRBJ2-2, with no clear D. Germline-derived CDR1 and CDR2 are ENHRY and SYGVKD. Trimming removed 4 bases from V and 5 bases from J, with 8 bases in between. The CDR3 is 13 amino acids. The DNA of the CDR3 is TGTGCCATCAGTGCCGGCACGACCGGGGAGCTGTTTTTT. This gives the protein CAISAGTTGELFF.

Regarding this clonotype: At one end, the junction sequence differs from germline, possibly due to a read error. The J gene is TRBJ2-7, the V gene TRBV18; TRBD1 or TRBD2 may be the D gene (5 bases each). The CDR3 sequence is 14 residues long. Per germline, CDR1 KGHSH and CDR2 LQKENI. Written as DNA, the CDR3 is TGTGCCGGCTCATCCGGGACCGAGGCCTACGAGCAGTACTTC. Translated, it gives CAGSSGTEAYEQYF.

This clonotype has just a few counts. V gene TRBV18 combines with J gene TRBJ2-4, with 10 bases identical to TRBD2. Germline V gene data show CDR1 as KGHSH and CDR2 as LQKENI. The V and J ends lost 0 bases and 4 bases, in that order; junction bases with no gene match: 18. The CDR3 covers 21 residues. DNA for the CDR3: TGTGCCAGCTCACCACCGAGCCTCCCTAGCGGGAGTGTGTACGGGAAAAACATTCAGTACTTC. Protein: CASSPPSLPSGSVYGKNIQYF.

This clonotype was observed many times. The DNA of the CDR3 is TGTGCCAGCAGTGGACTAGCGGGCCGCGGGATCCTGACTTTC. It translates to CASSGLAGRGILTF. This chain connects TRBV12-3 or TRBV12-4 to TRBJ2-6; 11 bases align to TRBD2. The CDR3 runs to 14 residues. The V and J ends lost 5 bases and 14 bases, in that order; junction bases with no gene match: 8.

This clonotype has only a few counts. This chain links TRBV12-3 or TRBV12-4 with TRBJ2-1, with D uncertain. The CDR3 extends over 13 amino acids. Trimming removed 6 bases at V and 6 bases at J, with 12 bases between. Here the CDR3 DNA reads TGTGCCAGCAGCCCCACAGCGACCAATGAGCAGTTCTTC. Protein: CASSPTATNEQFF.

Ten or more counts support this clonotype. V and J are TRBV24-1 and TRBJ2-1; a possible D gene is TRBD1 (6 bases). Germline V gives CDR1 KGHDR, CDR2 SFDVKD. The V gene lost 4 bases and the J gene lost 7 bases, with 13 bases spanning the gap. CDR3 size: 14 residues. The DNA of the CDR3 is TGTGCCACCAGTGACCCGGGACACTTGAATGAGCAGTTCTTC. Its protein is CATSDPGHLNEQFF.

This clonotype was found many times. This chain uses TRBV20-1 with TRBJ1-4, with a tentative D call TRBD1 (6 bases). V lost 1 base and J lost 6, with 12 bases in between. Germline V gene data show CDR1 as DFQATT and CDR2 as SNEGSKA (reference sequence). The CDR3 extends over 14 amino acids. Written as DNA, the CDR3 is TGCAGTGCTAGAGTGACAGGATCCTATGAAAAACTGTTTTTT. Translated, it gives CSARVTGSYEKLFF.

This clonotype has at least ten counts. The rearrangement uses TRBV12-3 or TRBV12-4 and TRBJ2-2; D is perhaps TRBD2 (6 bases). V was cut by 11 bases and J by 0 bases, with 13 bases left in between. The CDR3 contains 14 residues. Here the CDR3 reads CASRGGSNTGELFF. In nucleotides, the CDR3 is TGTGCCTCTCGTGGGGGGTCGAACACCGGGGAGCTGTTTTTT.

This clonotype was counted many times. J is TRBJ2-1 and V is TRBV24-1, with 12 bases aligning to TRBD2. This CDR3 is built from 17 residues. Trimming removed 3 bases from V and 9 bases from J; junction bases left unmatched: 11. Germline-derived CDR1 and CDR2 are KGHDR and SFDVKD. CDR3 in amino acids: CATSDPSGRGATSEQFF. Written as DNA, the CDR3 is TGTGCCACCAGTGATCCTAGCGGGAGGGGAGCTACAAGTGAGCAGTTCTTC.

V and J are TRBV20-1 and TRBJ2-7; the match to TRBD2 covers 13 bases. The V and J ends lost 6 bases and 0 bases, in that order; junction bases with no gene match: 8. The germline V gene has CDR1 DFQATT and CDR2 SNEGSKA (reference sequence). This CDR3 has 16 residues. The DNA for the CDR3 is TGCAGTGCGGACCTACTAGCGGGAGGGGGCTCCTACGAGCAGTACTTC. Residues: CSADLLAGGGSYEQYF.